This T cell receptor beta chain stems from a study of blood T cell repertoires in COVID-19. Study at large: The study drew acute and convalescent COVID-19 samples from the United States, Italy and Spain. Sources were T cells, B-cell-depleted T cells, or PBMCs; the material itself was cDNA or gDNA.

Source study methods: Estimated nucleated cell counts came from reference gene primer amplification. The protocol was immunoSEQ multiplex PCR, while the TCRdb copy is restricted to in-frame clones and leaves out a portion. The V and J calls and clone size were taken over from that table, and D and trimming were inferred from the DNA. The sample carries 15,000 to 20,000 clones, roughly 89% recorded once. The length of the CDR3 is 14 residues. Looked up from germline, CDR1 is WNHNN and CDR2 is SYGVQD (reference sequence). V lost 3 bases and J lost 8; bases outside the gene matches: 7. The count of this clone is one.

The source of this sequence is a human donor in a cohort sampled during active COVID-19. The chain employs TRBV10-1 and TRBJ2-1; 7 bases fit TRBD2. Sequenced: peripheral blood. CDR3 residues: CASSDTGTNYEQFF. In nucleotides, the CDR3 is TGCGCCAGCAGTGATACCGGGACTAACTATGAGCAGTTCTTC.